One sample yielded the 7 T cell receptor beta chains listed below, sequenced in a study of T cell changes during pregnancy in multiple sclerosis. Data came from immunoSEQ multiplex PCR; TCRdb stores just in-frame clones and leaves some out. Among roughly 99,000 clones, about 91% were seen once, and the ten largest hold 2% to 3%. The sequences come from peripheral blood, collected after pregnancy. The source is a female donor in good health, enrolled as a control in a pregnancy study.

The chain combines TRBV18 with TRBJ2-1; perhaps TRBD1 as D (6 bases). Per the germline V gene, CDR1 is KGHSH and CDR2 is LQKENI. V gave up 6 bases and J gave up 8 bases, with 11 bases separating them. The CDR3 sequence is 12 residues long. The CDR3 DNA reads as TGTGCCAGCTCTCCGGACAGAGATGAGCAGTTCTTC. This encodes CASSPDRDEQFF.

This chain connects TRBV11-3 to TRBJ2-5, with D tentatively TRBD1 (6 bases). V was shortened by 4 bases and J by 2 bases, with 14 bases between the two germline ends. Germline CDR1 SGHNT, CDR2 YENEEA. The CDR3 is 15 amino acids. CDR3 DNA: TGTGCCAGCAGCTCACAATCGGACAGACAAGAGACCCAGTACTTC. This sequence encodes CASSSQSDRQETQYF.

The chain links TRBV5-1 to TRBJ2-1; 8 bases map to TRBD1. Germline-derived CDR1 and CDR2 are SGHRS and YFSETQ. The CDR3 spans 14 residues. J lost 7 bases, V lost 4 bases, and 7 bases had no gene match. CDR3 nucleotides: TGCGCCAGCAGCAGCCGGACAGGGCCAAATGAGCAGTTCTTC. Amino acid sequence: CASSSRTGPNEQFF.

This clone was recorded only once. V gene TRBV7-8 combines with J gene TRBJ2-1; 7 bases fit TRBD1. The V gene's germline CDR1 is SGHVS and CDR2 FQNEAQ. This CDR3 is 14 amino acids long. V lost 5 bases to trimming and J lost 6 bases; unmatched junction nucleotides: 7. CDR3 coding DNA: TGTGCCAGCAGCGGGAGACAGGGTCCCAATGAGCAGTTCTTC. Its translation: CASSGRQGPNEQFF.

This clone has a single count. V usage is TRBV30 and J usage is TRBJ1-1; tentatively, D is TRBD1 (5 bases). Germline-derived CDR1 and CDR2 are GTSNPN and SVGIG (reference sequence). The length of the CDR3 is 14 residues. The V and J ends lost 3 bases and 4 bases respectively, with 15 bases between them. Here the CDR3 DNA reads TGTGCCTGGAGAGCCGCAGGGTTTAGCACTGAAGCTTTCTTT. It specifies CAWRAAGFSTEAFF.

This CDR3 reads CASSSGQGVSGNTIYF. CDR3 nucleotide sequence: TGTGCCAGCAGTTCAGGACAGGGGGTCTCTGGAAACACCATATATTTT. The genes are TRBV28 and TRBJ1-3, with 10 nucleotides matching TRBD1. Germline trimming cut 4 bases from V and 0 bases from J; bases unmatched to any gene: 3. The V gene's germline CDR1 is MDHEN and CDR2 SYDVKM. CDR3 length: 16 residues.

The sample holds one count of this clone. This chain joins TRBV5-6 and TRBJ1-2, with D unclear. V lost 3 bases, J lost 2 bases, and 11 bases lay in between. The CDR3 is 14 residues long. Germline CDR1 SGHDT, CDR2 YYEEEE. In nucleotides, the CDR3 is TGTGCCAGCAGCTCGAATCAGGTGAACTATGGCTACACCTTC. Encoded protein: CASSSNQVNYGYTF.